The sequence of this T cell receptor (beta chain) was determined in a study of T cells in Graves' hyperthyroidism and ophthalmopathy. This clonotype has at least ten counts. Germline CDR1 reads KGHDR; CDR2 reads SFDVKD. This CDR3 is 14 amino acids long. V gave up 1 base and J gave up 3 bases, with 9 bases separating them. The TCR beta CDR3 regions underwent amplification using RNA transcripts as the source. The HTBI primer set was used in a first-round RT-PCR of the TCR CDR3. TCRdb independently ran MiXCR on the multiplex PCR reads; one entry per CDR3 protein. The sample gives about 460,000 distinct CDR3 sequences, less than 25% of which show up once; 45% to 50% is in the top ten.

The chain joins TRBV24-1 to TRBJ2-7; D uncertain. This TCR was sampled from a woman in her seventies with Graves' ophthalmopathy. Material for sequencing was blood. Here the CDR3 DNA reads TGTGCCACCAGTGATTTCCTCCCTCTCTACGAGCAGTACTTC. Translated, it gives CATSDFLPLYEQYF.